A selection of T cell receptor beta chains follows, all from one sample in a study of somatic mutations in cytotoxic T cells in rheumatoid arthritis. Using immunoSEQ multiplex PCR, the repertoire was profiled, and TCRdb retains in-frame clones only, with some absent. The sample carries about 12,000 clones, around 83% recorded once. What was sequenced was CD8+ T cells sorted from blood. These receptors were collected from a woman in her sixties in good health. Each CDR3 is given with its conserved first and last residue. A D gene is named only where the DNA matches it firmly. Some rows have no size entry. The others give once, few or many, or a class for an expanded clone.

d_gene	v_gene	abundance	j_gene	len	CDR3nt	CDR3aa
NA	TRBV30	few	TRBJ2-7	11	TGTGCCTGGAGGCAAGGGGGCGAGCAGTACTTC	CAWRQGGEQYF
TRBD1	TRBV6-5	NA	TRBJ2-5	15	TGTGCCAGCTCTACCATGGGGACAGGGGGCGAGACCCAGTACTTC	CASSTMGTGGETQYF
NA	TRBV7-3	few	TRBJ1-1	13	TGTGCCAGCAGCCTGGACAGGAACACTGAAGCTTTCTTT	CASSLDRNTEAFF
NA	TRBV5-8	few	TRBJ1-2	17	TGTGCCAGCAGCTTGGAGGGGCCGCGTCCTTCCTACTATGGCTACACCTTC	CASSLEGPRPSYYGYTF
NA	TRBV28	NA	TRBJ2-5	14	TGTGCCAGCAGTTTTGAGGGGGGGCAAGAGACCCAGTACTTC	CASSFEGGQETQYF
TRBD2	TRBV15	NA	TRBJ2-5	13	TGTGCCTCAGGGAGGGCAGCTCAAGAGACCCAGTACTTC	CASGRAAQETQYF
TRBD2	TRBV9	NA	TRBJ2-1	16	TGTGCCAGCAGCGTAGCGGCCAGCGGGGGCAGGGATGAGCAGTTCTTC	CASSVAASGGRDEQFF
TRBD2	TRBV5-1	NA	TRBJ2-7	15	TGCGCCAGCAGCTTGGAGGCTAGCGGAGCTTACGAGCAGTACTTC	CASSLEASGAYEQYF
TRBD1	TRBV27	NA	TRBJ1-1	14	TGTGCCAGCAGTTTAGACAGGGGGCGAACTGAAGCTTTCTTT	CASSLDRGRTEAFF
NA	TRBV30	NA	TRBJ1-1	15	TGTGCCTGGAGTGAAACATGGACAGTGAACACTGAAGCTTTCTTT	CAWSETWTVNTEAFF
NA	TRBV5-1	NA	TRBJ2-2	15	TGCGCCAGCAGCTCCCAATTACCGGGGACCGGGGAGCTGTTTTTT	CASSSQLPGTGELFF
NA	TRBV6-1	NA	TRBJ2-7	11	TGTGCCAGCAACGGAGGCTACGAGCAGTACTTC	CASNGGYEQYF
TRBD1	TRBV9	NA	TRBJ2-7	15	TGTGCCAGCAGCGTCTCCGGGACAGGGGGCCTCGAGCAGTACTTC	CASSVSGTGGLEQYF
NA	TRBV14	NA	TRBJ2-1	11	TGTGCCAGCAGCCTTCAGGGTGAGCAGTTCTTC	CASSLQGEQFF
TRBD1	TRBV2	NA	TRBJ1-4	14	TGTGCCAGCATCCGGACAGGGAAGGATGAAAAACTGTTTTTT	CASIRTGKDEKLFF
TRBD2	TRBV6-6	few	TRBJ2-5	15	TGTGCCAGCAGTTACGGCGGGGGGGTCCAAGAGACCCAGTACTTC	CASSYGGGVQETQYF
NA	TRBV28	NA	TRBJ2-3	15	TGTGCCAGCAGTTTATCCCTACCCCCCCTTAATACGCAGTATTTT	CASSLSLPPLNTQYF
NA	TRBV19	NA	TRBJ2-1	12	TGTGCCAGTAGTAACGGGGGTCCTGAGCAGTTCTTC	CASSNGGPEQFF
TRBD2	TRBV4-1	once	TRBJ2-1	15	TGCGCCAGCAGCCAAGGCACTAGCGGTTACAATGAGCAGTTCTTC	CASSQGTSGYNEQFF
NA	TRBV11-2	few	TRBJ1-2	12	TGTGCCAGCAGCCGCAGGGTGGGTGGCTACACCTTC	CASSRRVGGYTF
NA	TRBV19	NA	TRBJ2-2	12	TGTGCCAGTCCGGGGGACACCGGGGAGCTGTTTTTT	CASPGDTGELFF